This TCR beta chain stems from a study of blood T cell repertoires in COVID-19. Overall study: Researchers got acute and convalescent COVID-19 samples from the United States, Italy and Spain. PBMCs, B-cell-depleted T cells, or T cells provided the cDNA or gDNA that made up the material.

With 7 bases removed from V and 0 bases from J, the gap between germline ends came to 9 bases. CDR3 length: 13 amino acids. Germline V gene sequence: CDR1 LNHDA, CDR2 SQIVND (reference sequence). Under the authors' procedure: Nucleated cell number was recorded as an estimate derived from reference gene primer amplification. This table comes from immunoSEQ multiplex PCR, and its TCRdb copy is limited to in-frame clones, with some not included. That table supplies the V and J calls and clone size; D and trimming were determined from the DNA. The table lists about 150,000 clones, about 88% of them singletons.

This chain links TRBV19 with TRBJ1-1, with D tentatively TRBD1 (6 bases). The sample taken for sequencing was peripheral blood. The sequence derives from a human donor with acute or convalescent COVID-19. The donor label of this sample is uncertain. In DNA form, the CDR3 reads TGTGCCAGTACCGACAGGTTGAACACTGAAGCTTTCTTT. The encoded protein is CASTDRLNTEAFF.